This T cell receptor beta chain was sequenced for a study of control samples from healthy donors and cancer patients. Data came from immunoSEQ multiplex PCR; TCRdb stores just in-frame clones and leaves some out. The sample contains roughly 55,000 clones, 70% to 90% of which appear only once. The CDR3 runs to 13 residues. The sequenced sample was blood. The source of this sequence is a man between 50 and 59 years old in good health. The gene calls are TRBV21-1 and TRBJ1-5. TRBV21-1 is a pseudogene. CDR3 bases: TGTGCCAGCCCTCAAGATAGCAATCAGCCCCAGCATTTT. This gives the protein CASPQDSNQPQHF.